The 7 T cell receptor beta chains below were found in one sample sequenced in a study of cytomegalovirus exposure and HLA in healthy donors. The PCR made use of 60 Vbeta and 13 Jbeta primers. Produced via immunoSEQ multiplex PCR; TCRdb's table is partial and in-frame only. The table shows about 130,000 clones, with around 73% occurring only once. Sequencing input: PBMCs. The receptors here all came from a man aged 50-59 years in good health and CMV-seronegative.

The rearrangement uses TRBV30 and TRBJ2-7; 11 bases align to TRBD2. There are 14 residues in the CDR3. Germline V gene lookup returns CDR1 GTSNPN and CDR2 SVGIG (reference sequence). V trimming: 2 bases; J trimming: 6 bases; junction bases outside the gene matches: 6. The CDR3 loop is CAWSLAGGPGEQYF. The CDR3 DNA reads as TGTGCCTGGAGTTTAGCGGGAGGGCCGGGCGAGCAGTACTTC.

The chain uses TRBV6-5 and TRBJ2-2; 8 bases line up with TRBD2. V was pared by 5 bases and J by 6 bases, with 5 bases of the junction left unmatched. The CDR3 totals 14 residues. Germline-derived CDR1 and CDR2 are MNHEY and SVGAGI. The CDR3 DNA reads TGTGCCAGCAGTATTGGACTAGCCTCCGGGGAGCTGTTTTTT. As protein: CASSIGLASGELFF.

The rearrangement links TRBV29-1 to TRBJ1-1, with D possibly matching TRBD1 (6 bases). The V and J ends lost 3 bases and 5 bases respectively, with 13 bases between them. CDR3 length: 13 amino acids. CDR1 and CDR2 (germline): SQVTM, ANQGSEA. This CDR3 reads CSVDGGLGTEAFF. For the CDR3, the DNA is TGCAGCGTTGACGGGGGGCTGGGGACTGAAGCTTTCTTT.

This clone has a handful of counts. The chain links TRBV18 to TRBJ2-1; D possibly corresponds to TRBD2 (5 bases). CDR1 KGHSH and CDR2 LQKENI come from the germline V gene. The CDR3 totals 12 residues. The V end was cut by 6 bases, the J end by 16 bases, with 19 bases between. The CDR3 DNA sequence: TGTGCCAGCTCTCCTAACTCGGATACGGGATTCTTC. The encoded protein is CASSPNSDTGFF. The whole variable domain, remainder taken from reference TRBV18 and TRBJ2-1, is NAGVMQNPRHLVRRRGQEARLRCSPMKGHSHVYWYRQLPEEGLKFMVYLQKENIIDESGMPKERFSAEFPKEGPSILRIQQVVRGDSAAYFCASSPNSDTGFFGPGTRLTVL.

As concerns this clone: Additional DNA sequences in this sample encode the identical CDR3. The CDR3: CASSLGTGSYEQYF. The CDR3 DNA reads TGTGCCAGCAGTTTAGGGACAGGCTCCTACGAGCAGTACTTC. The chain couples TRBV27 to TRBJ2-7; TRBD1 agrees at 8 bases. V dropped 2 bases and J dropped 0; count of bases not matched to a gene: 0. Germline assignment: CDR1 MNHEY and CDR2 SMNVEV (reference sequence). CDR3 size: 14 residues.

This clone turned up a few times. The chain joins TRBV5-6 to TRBJ2-1, with TRBD2 matching over 13 bases. CDR3 length: 16 amino acids. The germline CDR1 and CDR2 sequences are SGHDT and YYEEEE. The trim removed 4 bases at V and 2 bases at J, leaving 3 bases unmatched. CDR3 sequence (DNA): TGTGCCAGCAGCCGTACTAGCGGGAGGGCCTACAATGAGCAGTTCTTC. It encodes CASSRTSGRAYNEQFF.

V and J are TRBV28 and TRBJ2-1; perhaps TRBD2 as D (5 bases). Per the germline V gene, CDR1 is MDHEN and CDR2 is SYDVKM. This CDR3 is 14 amino acids long. V lost 7 bases and J lost 2, with 12 bases in between. The CDR3 bases are TGTGCCAGCACCCTAGCTGCACCCTACAATGAGCAGTTCTTC. It codes for CASTLAAPYNEQFF.